The 15 T cell receptor beta chains below were found in one sample sequenced in a study of blood T cells in healthy people across ages. Primers used in a second PCR of about 7 to 12 cycles were a sample-barcoded 5' primer and a J-beta primer mix. One entry per CDR3 protein results from TCRdb running MiXCR on the 5' RACE reads. The sample has 800,000 to 950,000 distinct CDR3 sequences, 25% to 30% seen once. In addition, the sample was reused for a study of T cells of mothers and their children.

The sequenced sample consisted of blood. Every receptor here comes from a woman aged 40 to 49 in good health.

The chain couples TRBV24-1 to TRBJ1-2; D is undetermined. V was shortened by 2 bases and J by 4 bases, with 10 bases between the two germline ends. Germline CDR1 and CDR2: KGHDR and SFDVKD. The CDR3 runs to 14 residues. The chain's CDR3 is CATSDWPGGYGYTF. CDR3 DNA: TGTGCCACCAGTGATTGGCCGGGCGGCTATGGCTACACCTTC.

This chain joins TRBV28 and TRBJ2-1, with D possibly called TRBD1 or TRBD2 (5 bases each). V lost 6 bases and J lost 5, with 14 bases in between. The CDR3 totals 14 residues. Germline CDR1 MDHEN, CDR2 SYDVKM. CDR3 coding DNA: TGTGCCAGCAGCAACCGGGACGGAAACAATGAGCAGTTCTTC. Translating gives CASSNRDGNNEQFF.

The CDR3 protein is CASSYNSPLHF. CDR3 coding DNA: TGTGCCAGCAGCTACAATTCACCCCTCCACTTT. This chain joins TRBV7-2 and TRBJ1-6; no firm D call. This CDR3 spans 11 amino acids. Germline V gene lookup returns CDR1 SGHTA and CDR2 FQGNSA. V was shortened by 4 bases and J by 7 bases, with 2 bases between the two germline ends.

The genes are TRBV27 and TRBJ2-1; TRBD2 agrees at 10 bases. The CDR3 sequence is 15 residues long. With V trimmed by 3 bases and J by 9 bases, 8 bases remained unmatched. Germline loops: CDR1 MNHEY, CDR2 SMNVEV (reference sequence). CDR3: CASSFSGGRTAEQFF. In DNA, the CDR3 is TGTGCCAGCAGTTTTAGCGGGGGGCGTACAGCTGAGCAGTTCTTC.

This clonotype was detected many times. This chain uses TRBV15 with TRBJ2-7, with D perhaps TRBD1 (6 bases). CDR3 length: 15 amino acids. CDR1 LNHNV and CDR2 YYDKDF come from the germline V gene (reference sequence). V shed 2 bases and J shed 3 bases, with 14 bases lying between them. Written as DNA, the CDR3 is TGTGCCACCAGCAGAAACAGGGATAGCTACTACGAGCAGTACTTC. Translated: CATSRNRDSYYEQYF.

This clonotype showed up just a few times. The V call is TRBV7-8, the J call TRBJ2-7; D is perhaps TRBD1 (5 bases). The CDR3 length is 15 residues. V lost 1 base, J lost 6 bases, and 16 bases lay in between. The germline gives CDR1 SGHVS, CDR2 FQNEAQ. The CDR3 nucleotides are TGTGCCAGCAGCTTAGTGGCGGCCCCAGGGTCCGAGCAGTACTTC. Protein product: CASSLVAAPGSEQYF.

This clonotype came up many times. The chain joins TRBV7-2 to TRBJ2-7; the D gene is possibly TRBD2 (5 bases). This CDR3 is 11 amino acids long. Germline assignment: CDR1 SGHTA and CDR2 FQGNSA. V gave up 6 bases and J gave up 6 bases, with 9 bases separating them. The CDR3 protein is CASSPAGEQYF. CDR3 DNA sequence: TGTGCCAGCAGTCCCGCGGGCGAGCAGTACTTC.

This clonotype was picked up a small number of times. The junction departs from germline at one end; a sequencing error may be responsible. The genes are TRBV6-5 and TRBJ2-1, with D perhaps TRBD1 (6 bases). Germline CDR1 reads MNHEY; CDR2 reads SVGAGI. CDR3 length: 15 amino acids. CDR3 sequence: CASNNMGAGYNGQFF. The CDR3 region has the DNA TGTGCCAGCAACAACATGGGGGCCGGCTACAATGGGCAGTTCTTC.

CDR3 DNA: TGTGCCAGCAGCCCTCGGGACAGGGGACACAATGAGCAGTTCTTC. It encodes CASSPRDRGHNEQFF. The rearrangement joins TRBV7-9 to TRBJ2-1; 10 positions agree with TRBD1. CDR3 length equals 15 residues. Per germline, CDR1 SEHNR and CDR2 FQNEAQ (reference sequence). The J segment lost 5 bases and the V segment lost 5 bases, leaving 6 bases of the junction unmatched.

V is TRBV18 and J is TRBJ1-5, with D possibly TRBD1 on 6 matching bases. V was shortened by 6 bases and J by 3 bases, with 12 bases between the two germline ends. The CDR3 has 14 residues. Germline assignment: CDR1 KGHSH and CDR2 LQKENI. CDR3 sequence (DNA): TGTGCCAGCTCTGGGGACAACTCCAATCAGCCCCAGCATTTT. This sequence encodes CASSGDNSNQPQHF.

The table lists this clonotype with a few counts. J is TRBJ2-7 and V is TRBV7-9; TRBD1 matches 11 bases. V shed 2 bases and J 5 bases; nucleotides not matched to a gene: 8. Germline CDR1 reads SEHNR; CDR2 reads FQNEAQ (reference sequence). CDR3 length: 16 amino acids. The CDR3 protein is CASSLSPGQGANEQYF. For the CDR3, the DNA is TGTGCCAGCAGCTTATCGCCCGGACAGGGGGCTAACGAGCAGTACTTC.

Comment on this clonotype: One base away lies a much larger clone, so this may be a sequencing read error. The V and J genes are TRBV12-3 or TRBV12-4 and TRBJ1-5; 7 positions match TRBD1. This CDR3 region has 13 residues. The CDR3, as DNA: TGTGCCAGCAGAGACAGGGAAGAACAGCCCCTGCATTTT. This encodes CASRDREEQPLHF.

This clonotype was seen a few times. The V and J genes are TRBV12-3 or TRBV12-4 and TRBJ2-1; the match to TRBD2 covers 8 bases. There are 18 residues in the CDR3. V gave up 3 bases and J gave up 4 bases; unmatched junction bases: 14. Here the CDR3 reads CASSFRGGPPTQYNEQFF. The CDR3 DNA reads TGTGCCAGCAGTTTTCGGGGGGGGCCACCGACTCAGTACAATGAGCAGTTCTTC.

The genes are TRBV28 and TRBJ2-7, with 8 bases fitting TRBD1. Trimming cost V 6 bases and J 3 bases; bases outside gene matches: 7. Germline V CDR1 and CDR2: MDHEN, SYDVKM. This CDR3 has 14 residues. Here the CDR3 reads CASRARGRVYEQYF. The CDR3 nucleotides are TGTGCCAGCAGGGCCAGGGGGCGCGTCTACGAGCAGTACTTC.

Regarding this clonotype: A read error may account for a junction end that differs from germline. The chain links TRBV3-1 to TRBJ2-7, with D uncertain. The germline gives CDR1 LGHDT, CDR2 YNNKEL (reference sequence). The CDR3 is 15 amino acids. CDR3 DNA: TGTGCCACCAGCCTGGATTCCGTTCTTGCTTACGAGCAGTACTTC. Protein sequence: CATSLDSVLAYEQYF.